A single T cell receptor beta chain is shown here with its context. Followed over time, Seattle patients had been enrolled while infection was active. Source study methods: Reference gene primer amplification in the assay estimated nucleated cell counts. Sequenced by immunoSEQ multiplex PCR; TCRdb stores in-frame clones only, minus some. That table gives V, J and clone size, and the DNA gave D and trimming. The sample has around 200,000 clones; about 83% are singletons. This entry comes from a study of blood T cell repertoires in COVID-19. Turning to the study itself: Samples taken during acute and convalescent COVID-19 were collected in the United States, Italy and Spain.

The sequencing sample was made of peripheral blood. This sequence originates from a woman younger than 45 with COVID-19, enrolled during active disease.

As DNA, the CDR3 is TGTGCCAGCAGCCCAACCAGCGGACGCTCCTACGAGCAGTACTTC. Translating gives CASSPTSGRSYEQYF. The chain couples TRBV9 to TRBJ2-7; tentatively, D is TRBD2 (5 bases). Looked up from germline, CDR1 is SGDLS and CDR2 is YYNGEE. Trimming removed 4 bases at V and 0 bases at J, with 14 bases between. The CDR3 is 15 amino acids.